These 5 T cell receptor beta chains came from one sample sequenced in a study of blood T cell repertoires in COVID-19. Sequenced by immunoSEQ multiplex PCR; TCRdb stores in-frame clones only, minus some. This sample has hundreds of thousands of clones, with 83% found just once. Material for sequencing was PBMCs or T cells enriched from blood (not recorded which). These receptors originate from a woman between 50 and 59 years old who had been exposed to COVID-19.

V gene TRBV11-1 combines with J gene TRBJ1-2; maybe TRBD1 (5 bases). The CDR3 consists of 13 residues. Trimming shortened V by 10 bases and J by 4 bases, and 16 bases separated the two germline ends. Germline-derived CDR1 and CDR2 are SGHAT and FQDESV (reference sequence). The CDR3: CATTDQGRYGYTF. The CDR3 nucleotides read TGTGCCACAACTGACCAGGGCCGCTATGGCTACACCTTC.

V usage is TRBV16 and J usage is TRBJ2-3; 7 bases are a match to TRBD1. The V segment lost 2 bases and the J segment 4 bases; nucleotides outside the gene matches: 9. The CDR3 has 16 residues. Per the germline V gene, CDR1 is KGHSY and CDR2 is FQNENV. The CDR3 sequence: CASSQTQTGNPDTQYF. DNA for the CDR3: TGTGCCAGCAGCCAAACCCAGACAGGGAACCCAGATACGCAGTATTTT.

This sequence joins TRBV24-1 and TRBJ2-1; D not certain. This CDR3 contains 13 residues. Germline CDR1 reads KGHDR; CDR2 reads SFDVKD. Trimming removed 3 bases from V and 8 bases from J, with 10 bases in between. The CDR3 loop reads CATSDPNGDEQFF. The CDR3 nucleotides are TGTGCCACCAGTGATCCGAACGGAGATGAGCAGTTCTTC.

This chain links TRBV29-1 with TRBJ1-1; 8 positions agree with TRBD1. Germline V gives CDR1 SQVTM, CDR2 ANQGSEA. The CDR3 has 14 amino acids. V was pared by 2 bases and J by 3 bases, with 5 bases of the junction left unmatched. CDR3 region: CSVESGGRYTEAFF. CDR3 nucleotide sequence: TGCAGCGTTGAATCAGGGGGCCGGTACACTGAAGCTTTCTTT.

This clone was seen only once. V is TRBV7-8 and J is TRBJ1-1; no clear D. The V end lost 0 bases, the J end lost 4 bases, and 12 bases lay between the germline ends. Germline lookup yields CDR1 SGHVS and CDR2 FQNEAQ. The CDR3 covers 15 residues. For the CDR3, the DNA is TGTGCCAGCAGCTTAGCGGGCGAACCTGGCACTGAAGCTTTCTTT. Its translation: CASSLAGEPGTEAFF.